This TCR beta chain was found in a study of blood T cell repertoires in COVID-19. Study summary: Acute and convalescent COVID-19 specimens originated in the United States, Italy and Spain. Sample material is recorded as cDNA or gDNA derived from T cells, B-cell-depleted T cells, or PBMCs.

Per germline, CDR1 LGHNA and CDR2 YSLEER. There are 13 residues in the CDR3. V was clipped by 0 bases and J by 8 bases, with 10 bases between them. In the original processing: Using reference gene primer amplification, nucleated cell counts were estimated. Profiling relied on immunoSEQ multiplex PCR, and the TCRdb table lists in-frame clones only, not all of them. That table furnishes V, J and clone size, whereas the DNA furnished D and trimming. Among 150,000 to 180,000 clones listed, about four fifths were seen once. The chain employs TRBV4-3 and TRBJ1-2; D might be TRBD1 (6 bases). The sequencing sample was made of peripheral blood. The TCR originated in a man aged 55 to 70 with acute or convalescent COVID-19. CDR3 in DNA: TGCGCCAGCAGCCAAGAACAGGGTTTGGGCTACACCTTC. Translating gives CASSQEQGLGYTF.